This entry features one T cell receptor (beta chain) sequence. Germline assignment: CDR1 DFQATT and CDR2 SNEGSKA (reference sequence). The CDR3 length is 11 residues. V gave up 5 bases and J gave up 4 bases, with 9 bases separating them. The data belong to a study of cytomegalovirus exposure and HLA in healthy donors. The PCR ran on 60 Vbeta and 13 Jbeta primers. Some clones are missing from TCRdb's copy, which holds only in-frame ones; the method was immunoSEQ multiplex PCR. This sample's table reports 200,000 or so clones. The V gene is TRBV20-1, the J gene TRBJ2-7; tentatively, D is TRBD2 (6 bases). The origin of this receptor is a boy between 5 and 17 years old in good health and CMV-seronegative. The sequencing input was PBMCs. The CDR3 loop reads CSALEGYEQYF. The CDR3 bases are TGCAGTGCTCTGGAGGGATACGAGCAGTACTTC.